The T cell receptor beta chain described here comes from a study of blood T cell repertoires in COVID-19 (dated by TCRdb to the early 2020s). Regarding the research as a whole: Samples covering the acute and convalescent phases of COVID-19 were provided by collaborators in the United States, Italy and Spain. The prospective study material was composed of cDNA or gDNA derived from T cells, B-cell-depleted T cells, or PBMCs. Subjects who had been exposed to COVID-19, were actively infected with it, or had recovered from it provided the deeply sampled blood TCRbeta repertoires that made up the dataset. The repertoires were released in a freely available public database intended as a resource for research on the immune response to SARS-CoV-2. Samples were obtained from the ongoing ImmuneRACE study (first 160 participants) and from over 1,000 subjects provided by 6 global collaborators. Nearly every sample came with metadata listing a de-identified subject ID, COVID-19 status, age in years and sex. Where available, HLA class I and class II types were obtained from metadata supplied by the sample provider rather than from assay-based typing.

A note on this clone: This receptor's antigen is unknown. No base quality values were provided; no much bigger clone lies one nucleotide off.

In Seattle, one collaborating source enrolled patients while the infection was active and tracked those patients longitudinally over the course of disease. Each collaborating institution followed its own protocols to collect whole blood in K2EDTA tubes. For TCRbeta analysis, collaborator samples were shipped as frozen whole blood, as isolated PBMCs, or as DNA extracted from either sample type. From the cysteine through the phenylalanine, the CDR3 covers 16 amino acids. The read is trimmed to its CDR3 DNA, 48 bases read in frame from base 1. Trimming leaves V shorter by 1 base and J shorter by 7 bases, with the junction holding 9 bases beyond the gene matches. CDR1 is given as SGHVS and CDR2 as FQNEAQ, both from the germline V gene. TCRbeta CDR3 regions were amplified from genomic DNA by means of the immunoSEQ Assay, a bias-controlled multiplex PCR. As for the authors' bioinformatics: The number of nucleated cells in each sample was estimated by amplification of reference gene primers within the assay. To quantify the absolute abundance of each unique TCRbeta CDR3 rearrangement, sequence reads were collapsed and filtered. For each sample, productive Simpson clonality was calculated by taking the square root of Simpson's diversity index across productive rearrangements. TCRdb provides this immuneACCESS table in a form limited to in-frame rearrangements. Some clones are lacking; in checked studies, under half of them reflect an unresolved V gene, and why the rest are absent is not known. V and J calls and clone size are as listed in that table; D and trimming were resolved from the DNA. In this sample the table shows about 350,000 clones, 85% to 90% of which occur a single time. The ten largest make up 7% to 8% of the sample.

Overall study outcomes, separate from this receptor: The amount of clinical and demographic metadata varied by source and participant and was provided uncurated.

The chain employs TRBV7-8 and TRBJ2-1; TRBD1 lines up with 8 middle nucleotides. The TCR was taken from a woman in her seventies with COVID-19, enrolled during active disease. Material: peripheral blood. The DNA reads TGTGCCAGCAGCTTAGTCAGGGGGCAAGGATGGAATGAGCAGTTCTTC. The translation is CASSLVRGQGWNEQFF.